This TCR beta chain originates from a study of Graves' ophthalmopathy and Graves' hyperthyroidism (dated by TCRdb to 2016 to 2019). Background for the entire study: Peripheral blood was collected at initial diagnosis, before any treatment. The study used TCR beta repertoire signatures to distinguish Graves' ophthalmopathy from Graves' hyperthyroidism and to predict progression to ophthalmopathy. In total, around 130 blood samples were TCR-sequenced: approximately 42 ophthalmopathy, some 75 hyperthyroidism and about 17 hyperthyroidism-to-ophthalmopathy patients. To explore V-J signatures distinguishing ophthalmopathy from hyperthyroidism, a discovery set of around 97 patients (about 44 ophthalmopathy, some 57 stable hyperthyroidism) was enrolled. An independent validation cohort was composed of roughly 19 hyperthyroidism patients and around 15 patients who later progressed from hyperthyroidism to ophthalmopathy. In more than five hyperthyroidism patients, the T-cell repertoires found in thyroid tissue were compared with those found in blood. Following sample collection, hyperthyroidism patients were given methimazole at a starting dose of 30 mg daily, and ophthalmopathy patients were given high-dose intravenous methylprednisolone.

A patient counted as having stable hyperthyroidism if there was no progression to ophthalmopathy within 18 months of follow-up. Hyperthyroidism patients were newly diagnosed, were aged 18 to 65 years, and had a disease duration under 2 months. Patients were excluded if they had other autoimmune diseases, uncontrolled infections, pregnancy or lactation. Diagnosis was based on clinical symptoms, serum thyroxine, TRAb, thyroid ultrasound and orbital computed tomography. Ficoll-Paque density gradient centrifugation was used to isolate PBMCs from approximately 10 ml of fresh peripheral blood. Total RNA was extracted with Trizol reagent and quality-checked on an Agilent 2100 Bioanalyzer. TCR beta CDR3 regions were amplified from RNA transcripts for repertoire sequencing. A first-round RT-PCR used HTBI primers with the Qiagen OneStep RT-PCR kit, followed by a second-round multiplex PCR, size selection and purification. The libraries underwent paired-end sequencing with 100 bp reads on an Illumina HiSeq2000. The authors' analysis ran thus. SOAPnuke was used for read processing, and reads with adapters, uncalled bases, a mean Phred below 15, or no exact constant-primer or identifier match were discarded. COPE v1.2.5 was used to merge high-quality paired reads. Unique nucleotide sequences were defined as clonotypes and aligned to IMGT TRB V, D and J references using MiTCR v1.1. Analysis was restricted to V-J combinations with a frequency above 0.0001, which covered about 99% of repertoires. A TCR clonal expansion and chaos score per V-J combination was defined as the ratio of F50 clonal expansion to chaos observed in the TCRdist matrix. Features were reduced by Welch's t-statistics and random forest to some 13 V-J combinations, which fed a naive Bayes classifier. Thyroid-blood repertoire similarity was quantified with the Morisita-Horn index. TCRdb reworked the public reads: Q25 trimming with fastp, MiXCR clone assembly, productive beta chains retained. Rows merge per CDR3 protein into single entries with the most common DNA and genes. The V and J calls were determined by TCRdb, not by the authors. The sample contains about 390,000 distinct CDR3 sequences, about 17% of them found a single time. Of the sample, 2.4% is held by the ten largest clones.

General conclusions and limits of the study: The 13-signature model separated ophthalmopathy from stable hyperthyroidism with approximately 85% sensitivity and 81.08% specificity in cross-validation, and 80%/75% in the test set. In validation, the model predicted ophthalmopathy progression with over 60% sensitivity and approximately 75% specificity; some 13 predicted patients were CT-confirmed with GO in a median of approximately 6.5 months. Sample size was not statistically predetermined, and group allocation was not concealed from the investigators. Most expanded thyroid clonotypes with a frequency above 0.001 also appeared in blood, which suggests that blood repertoires may reflect the immune response in the thyroid.

The cysteine opens and the phenylalanine closes a CDR3 of 15 amino acids. The CDR3 DNA has 45 bases and is translated from base 1. At the junction V is shortened by 2 bases and J by 4 bases, with 12 bases in between. The germline V gene sets CDR1 to MNHNS and CDR2 to SASEGT. Regarding this clonotype: The target of this receptor is not known. The input lacks base qualities; no much larger clone sits a single base away.

The sample was peripheral blood. The chain was built from TRBV6-1 and TRBJ1-5; possibly the D gene is TRBD1, per 6 matching bases. The receptor comes from an adult woman with stable Graves' hyperthyroidism. CDR3 loop: CASSEHGQPNQPQHF. The DNA is TGTGCCAGCAGTGAACACGGACAGCCGAATCAGCCCCAGCATTTT.